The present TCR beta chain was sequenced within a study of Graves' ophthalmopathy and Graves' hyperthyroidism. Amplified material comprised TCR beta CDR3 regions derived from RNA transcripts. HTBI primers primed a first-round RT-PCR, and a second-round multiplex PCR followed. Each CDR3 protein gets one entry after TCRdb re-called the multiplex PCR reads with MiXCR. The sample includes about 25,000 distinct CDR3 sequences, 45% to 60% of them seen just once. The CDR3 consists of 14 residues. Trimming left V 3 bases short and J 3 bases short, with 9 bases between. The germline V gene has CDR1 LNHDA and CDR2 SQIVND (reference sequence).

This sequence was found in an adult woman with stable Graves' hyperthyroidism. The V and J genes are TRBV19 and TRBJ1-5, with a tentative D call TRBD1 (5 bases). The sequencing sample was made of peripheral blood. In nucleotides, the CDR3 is TGTGCCAGTAGTATGCCGGGACTCAATCAGCCCCAGCATTTT. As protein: CASSMPGLNQPQHF. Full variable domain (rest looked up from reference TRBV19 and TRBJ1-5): DGGITQSPKYLFRKEGQNVTLSCEQNLNHDAMYWYRQDPGQGLRLIYYSQIVNDFQKGDIAEGYSVSREKKESFPLTVTSAQKNPTAFYLCASSMPGLNQPQHFGDGTRLSIL.